The 7 T cell receptor beta chains below come from one sample, sequenced in a study of PD-L1 blockade in urothelial cancer. Time point given: pretreatment peripheral blood. The assay was immunoSEQ multiplex PCR, and TCRdb's table has in-frame clones only and misses some. The repertoire holds 75,000 to 95,000 clones, with around four fifths as singletons. The source material was PBMCs, sampled around atezolizumab (anti-PD-L1) treatment. These receptors all come from a middle-aged man with urothelial cancer.

V is TRBV28 and J is TRBJ1-1, with D possibly matching TRBD1 (6 bases). The V and J ends lost 5 bases and 5 bases respectively, with 15 bases between them. Germline V gives CDR1 MDHEN, CDR2 SYDVKM. The CDR3 is 14 residues long. This chain's CDR3 is CASSTQGRRTEAFF. The CDR3 nucleotides are TGTGCCAGCAGTACTCAGGGGCGCCGGACTGAAGCTTTCTTT.

In its sample, this clone was seen many times. J is TRBJ1-2 and V is TRBV5-1, with a possible D match to TRBD1 (5 bases). CDR3 length: 15 amino acids. Per the germline V gene, CDR1 is SGHRS and CDR2 is YFSETQ. The V end lost 1 base, the J end lost 2 bases, and 12 bases lay between the germline ends. CDR3 amino acids: CASSLTGSSNYGYTF. CDR3 sequence (DNA): TGCGCCAGCAGCTTGACAGGCTCATCCAACTATGGCTACACCTTC.

J is TRBJ2-7 and V is TRBV5-1; 11 positions agree with TRBD2. The CDR3 loop spans 14 amino acids. V trimming: 4 bases; J trimming: 3 bases; junction bases outside the gene matches: 3. Germline V gene data show CDR1 as SGHRS and CDR2 as YFSETQ. The CDR3 is CASSTGTSGYEQYF. The DNA for the CDR3 is TGCGCCAGCAGCACCGGGACTAGCGGCTACGAGCAGTACTTC.

The rearrangement joins TRBV28 to TRBJ2-7, with 7 positions matching TRBD2. Losses at the gene ends were 6 bases for V and 2 bases for J; bases not matched to a gene: 7. The CDR3 length is 14 residues. From germline, CDR1 is MDHEN and CDR2 SYDVKM. Written as DNA, the CDR3 is TGTGCCAGCAGAGAGCGGGATCTTGCCTACGAGCAGTACTTC. As protein: CASRERDLAYEQYF.

This clone was detected once. The chain joins TRBV19 to TRBJ2-1, with D possibly being TRBD2 (5 bases). Trimming left V 1 base short and J 0 bases short, with 10 bases between. The CDR3 runs to 16 residues. The germline V gene has CDR1 LNHDA and CDR2 SQIVND (reference sequence). This CDR3 is CASSIATRSSYNEQFF. In DNA form, the CDR3 reads TGTGCCAGTAGTATAGCCACTAGAAGCTCCTACAATGAGCAGTTCTTC.

The V and J genes are TRBV28 and TRBJ2-3; D gene unclear. This CDR3 spans 15 amino acids. The germline V gene encodes CDR1 MDHEN and CDR2 SYDVKM. Between the trimmed V and J ends, which lost 5 bases and 0 bases, there was a span of 12 bases. This CDR3 reads CASSGSASSTDTQYF. In nucleotides, the CDR3 is TGTGCCAGCAGTGGCAGCGCCTCTAGCACAGATACGCAGTATTTT.

The chain has TRBV11-1 and TRBJ2-3; D is unclear. V shed 2 bases and J shed 4 bases, with 7 bases lying between them. The germline V gene has CDR1 SGHAT and CDR2 FQDESV (reference sequence). This CDR3 has 13 residues. In DNA, the CDR3 is TGTGCCAGCAGCTTACTATCCCCAGATACGCAGTATTTT. Translation: CASSLLSPDTQYF.